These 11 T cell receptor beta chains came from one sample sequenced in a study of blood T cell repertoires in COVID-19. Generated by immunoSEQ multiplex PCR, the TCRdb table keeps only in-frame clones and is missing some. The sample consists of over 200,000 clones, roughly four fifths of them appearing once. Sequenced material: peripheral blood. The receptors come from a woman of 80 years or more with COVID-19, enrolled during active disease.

CDR3 coding DNA: TGTGCCAGCAGTCTAACTAGCGGGGTAACCGGGGAGCTGTTTTTT. Amino acid sequence: CASSLTSGVTGELFF. The rearrangement links TRBV2 to TRBJ2-2; 10 bases fit TRBD2. The CDR3 covers 15 residues. J gave up 5 bases and V 5 bases, and 5 bases lay outside the gene matches. Germline V gene data show CDR1 as SNHLY and CDR2 as FYNNEI.

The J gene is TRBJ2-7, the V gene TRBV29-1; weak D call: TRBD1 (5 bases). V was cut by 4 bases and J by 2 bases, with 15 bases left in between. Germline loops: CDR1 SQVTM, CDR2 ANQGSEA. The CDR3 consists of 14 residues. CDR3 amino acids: CSVVFGRGTYEQYF. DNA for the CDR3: TGCAGCGTTGTGTTTGGTAGGGGCACCTACGAGCAGTACTTC.

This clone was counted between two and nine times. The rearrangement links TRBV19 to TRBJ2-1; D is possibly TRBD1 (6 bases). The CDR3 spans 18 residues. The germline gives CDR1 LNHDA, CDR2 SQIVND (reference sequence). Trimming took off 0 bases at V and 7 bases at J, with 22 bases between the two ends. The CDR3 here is CASSIDFDGQRPSNEQFF. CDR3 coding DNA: TGTGCCAGTAGTATAGACTTCGACGGACAGAGGCCATCGAATGAGCAGTTCTTC.

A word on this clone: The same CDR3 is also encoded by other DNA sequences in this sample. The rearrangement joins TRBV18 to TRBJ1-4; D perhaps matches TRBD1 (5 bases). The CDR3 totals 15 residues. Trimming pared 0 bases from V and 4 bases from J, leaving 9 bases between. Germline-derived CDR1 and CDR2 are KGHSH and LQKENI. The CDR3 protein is CASSPPGTGNEKLFF. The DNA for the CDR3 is TGTGCCAGCTCACCACCCGGGACTGGTAATGAAAAACTGTTTTTT.

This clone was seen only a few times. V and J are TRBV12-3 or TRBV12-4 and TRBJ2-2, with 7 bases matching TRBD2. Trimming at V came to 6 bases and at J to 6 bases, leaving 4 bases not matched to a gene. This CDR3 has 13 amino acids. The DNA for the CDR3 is TGTGCCAGCAGACGGGGGGTTTCCGGGGAGCTGTTTTTT. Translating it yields CASRRGVSGELFF.

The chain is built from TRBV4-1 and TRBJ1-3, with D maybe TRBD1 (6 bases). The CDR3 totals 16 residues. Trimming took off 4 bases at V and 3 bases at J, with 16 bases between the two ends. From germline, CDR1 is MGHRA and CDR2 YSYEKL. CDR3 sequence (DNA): TGCGCCAGCAGCCGCGAACTAGGGGGTTTTGGAAACACCATATATTTT. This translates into CASSRELGGFGNTIYF.

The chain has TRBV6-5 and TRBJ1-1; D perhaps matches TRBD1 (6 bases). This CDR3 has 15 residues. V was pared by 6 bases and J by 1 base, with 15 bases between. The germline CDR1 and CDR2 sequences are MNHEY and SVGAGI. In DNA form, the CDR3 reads TGTGCCAGCAGGGGTCGAGGACAGTCGAACACTGAAGCTTTCTTT. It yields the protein CASRGRGQSNTEAFF.

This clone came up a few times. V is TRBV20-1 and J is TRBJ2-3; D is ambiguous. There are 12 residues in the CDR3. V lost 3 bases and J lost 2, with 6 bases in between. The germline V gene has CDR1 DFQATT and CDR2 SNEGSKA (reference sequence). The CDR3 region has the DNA TGCAGTGCTAGTAGCTTCACAGATACGCAGTATTTT. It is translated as CSASSFTDTQYF.

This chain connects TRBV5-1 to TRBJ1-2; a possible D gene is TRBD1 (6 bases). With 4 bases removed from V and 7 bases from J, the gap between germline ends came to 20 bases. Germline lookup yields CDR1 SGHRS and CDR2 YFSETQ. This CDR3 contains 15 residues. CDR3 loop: CASSIGPQGIGGYTF. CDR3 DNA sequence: TGCGCCAGCAGCATAGGACCACAGGGCATAGGTGGCTACACCTTC.

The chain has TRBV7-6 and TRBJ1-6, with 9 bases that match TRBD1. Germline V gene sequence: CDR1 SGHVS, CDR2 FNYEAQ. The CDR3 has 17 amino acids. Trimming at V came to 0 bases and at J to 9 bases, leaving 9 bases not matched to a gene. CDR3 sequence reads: CASSLAVGQGSSSPLHF. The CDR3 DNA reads TGTGCCAGCAGCTTAGCGGTTGGACAGGGGTCGTCTTCACCCCTCCACTTT.

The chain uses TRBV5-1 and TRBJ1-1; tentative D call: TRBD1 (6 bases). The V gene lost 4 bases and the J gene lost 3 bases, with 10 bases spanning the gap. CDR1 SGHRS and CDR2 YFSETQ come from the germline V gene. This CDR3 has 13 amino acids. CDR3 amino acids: CASSPGHHTEAFF. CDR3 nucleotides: TGCGCCAGCAGCCCGGGACACCACACTGAAGCTTTCTTT.